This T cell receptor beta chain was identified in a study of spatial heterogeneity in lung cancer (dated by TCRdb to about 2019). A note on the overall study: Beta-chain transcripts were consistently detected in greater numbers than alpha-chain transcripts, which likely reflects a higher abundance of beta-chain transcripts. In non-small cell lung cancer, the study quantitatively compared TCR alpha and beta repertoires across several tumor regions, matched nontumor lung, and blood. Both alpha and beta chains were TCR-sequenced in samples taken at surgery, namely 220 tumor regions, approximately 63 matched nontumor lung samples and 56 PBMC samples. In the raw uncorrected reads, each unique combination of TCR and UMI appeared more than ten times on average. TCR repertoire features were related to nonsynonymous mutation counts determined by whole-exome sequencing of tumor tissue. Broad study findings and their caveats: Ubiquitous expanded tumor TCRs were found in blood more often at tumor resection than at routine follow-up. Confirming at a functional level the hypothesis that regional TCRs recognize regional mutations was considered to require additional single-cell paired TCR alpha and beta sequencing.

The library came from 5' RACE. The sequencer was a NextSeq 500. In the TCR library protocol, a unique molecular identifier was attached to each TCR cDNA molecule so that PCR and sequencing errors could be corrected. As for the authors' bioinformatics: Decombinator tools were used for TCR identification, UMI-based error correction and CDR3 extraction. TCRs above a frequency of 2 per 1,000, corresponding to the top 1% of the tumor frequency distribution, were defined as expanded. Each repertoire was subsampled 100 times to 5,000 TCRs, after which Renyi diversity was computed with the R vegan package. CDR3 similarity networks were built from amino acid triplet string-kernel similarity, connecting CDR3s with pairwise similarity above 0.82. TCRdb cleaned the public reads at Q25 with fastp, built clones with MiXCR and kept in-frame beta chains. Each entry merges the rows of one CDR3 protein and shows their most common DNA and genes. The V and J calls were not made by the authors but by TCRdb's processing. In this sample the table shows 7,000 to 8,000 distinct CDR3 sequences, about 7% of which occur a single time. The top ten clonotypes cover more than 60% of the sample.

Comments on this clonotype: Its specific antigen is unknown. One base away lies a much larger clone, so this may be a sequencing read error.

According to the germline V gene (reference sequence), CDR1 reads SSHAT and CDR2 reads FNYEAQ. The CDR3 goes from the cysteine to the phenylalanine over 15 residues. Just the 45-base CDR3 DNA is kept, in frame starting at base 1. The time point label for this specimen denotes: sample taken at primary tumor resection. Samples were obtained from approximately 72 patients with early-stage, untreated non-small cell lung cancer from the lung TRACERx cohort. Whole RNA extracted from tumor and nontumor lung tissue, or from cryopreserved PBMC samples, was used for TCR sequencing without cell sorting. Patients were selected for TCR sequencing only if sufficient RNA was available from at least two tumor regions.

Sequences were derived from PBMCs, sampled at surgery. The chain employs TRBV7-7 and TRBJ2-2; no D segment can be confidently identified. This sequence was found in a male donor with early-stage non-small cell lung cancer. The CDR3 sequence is CASSARRANTGELFF. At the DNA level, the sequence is TGTGCTAGCAGCGCGAGAAGGGCGAACACCGGGGAGCTGTTTTTT.